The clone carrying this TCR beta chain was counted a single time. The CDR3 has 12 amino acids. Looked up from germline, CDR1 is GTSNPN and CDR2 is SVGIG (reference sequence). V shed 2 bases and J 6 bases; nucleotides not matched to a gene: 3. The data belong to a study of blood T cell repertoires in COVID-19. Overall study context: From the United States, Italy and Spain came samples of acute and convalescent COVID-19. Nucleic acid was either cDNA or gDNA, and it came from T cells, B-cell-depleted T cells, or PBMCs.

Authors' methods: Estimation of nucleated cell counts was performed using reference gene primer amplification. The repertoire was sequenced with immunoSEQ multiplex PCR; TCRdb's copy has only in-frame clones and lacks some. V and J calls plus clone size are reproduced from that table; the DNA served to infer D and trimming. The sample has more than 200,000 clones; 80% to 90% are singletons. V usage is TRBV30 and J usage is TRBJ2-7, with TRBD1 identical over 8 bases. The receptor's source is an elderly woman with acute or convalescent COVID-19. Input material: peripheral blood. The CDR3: CAWSQQGVEQYF. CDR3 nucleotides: TGTGCCTGGAGTCAACAGGGGGTCGAGCAGTACTTC.